The 18 T cell receptor beta chains reported below all come from one sample, sequenced in a study of identical twins listed by TCRdb under 2016. Library generation was performed with 5' RACE. For sequencing, an Illumina HiSeq 2000 was employed. Starting from the raw public reads, TCRdb applied fastp trimming at Q25, assembled clones with MiXCR and retained in-frame beta chains. A single entry per CDR3 protein holds the most common genes and DNA from its merged rows. The sample yields under 350,000 distinct CDR3 sequences; roughly 10% were counted once. The top ten clonotypes cover 6% to 8.5% of the sample. This same sample was also taken into another study, of yellow fever vaccine responses in identical twins.

The sequenced sample was CD8+ T cells sorted from blood. The receptors derive from a woman aged 18-35 years in good health.

This clonotype was found many times. This rearrangement joins TRBV12-3 or TRBV12-4 to TRBJ1-1, with 10 nucleotides matching TRBD1. J lost 6 bases, V lost 6 bases, and 7 bases had no gene match. The CDR3 covers 14 residues. In DNA form, the CDR3 reads TGTGCCAGCAGACCAGGACAGGGGGTAGCTGAAGCTTTCTTT. Protein product: CASRPGQGVAEAFF.

This chain joins TRBV7-9 and TRBJ2-3, with D hard to call. The germline V gene encodes CDR1 SEHNR and CDR2 FQNEAQ (reference sequence). The CDR3 is made up of 13 amino acids. The V and J ends lost 4 bases and 3 bases respectively, with 8 bases between them. CDR3 nucleotide sequence: TGTGCCAGCAGCTCCTCCTTGACAGATACGCAGTATTTT. This encodes CASSSSLTDTQYF.

In this sample, this clonotype turned up many times. Here the CDR3 DNA reads TGTGCCAGCAGGGGACAAGAGACCCAGTACTTC. Translating it yields CASRGQETQYF. The rearrangement links TRBV25-1 to TRBJ2-5; D is unclear. The CDR3 extends over 11 amino acids. V was clipped by 6 bases and J by 2 bases, with 4 bases between them. Germline V gives CDR1 MGHDK, CDR2 SYGVNS.

This chain joins TRBV30 and TRBJ2-7; no clear D. V was pared by 2 bases and J by 2 bases, with 13 bases between. The germline V gene has CDR1 GTSNPN and CDR2 SVGIG (reference sequence). The CDR3 is 14 residues long. The DNA for the CDR3 is TGTGCCTGGAGTAGTAATTCTGTCCCCTACGAGCAGTACTTC. Its protein is CAWSSNSVPYEQYF.

The rearrangement uses TRBV2 and TRBJ2-1; D perhaps matches TRBD2 (5 bases). Trimming took off 2 bases at V and 7 bases at J, with 12 bases between the two ends. The germline V gene has CDR1 SNHLY and CDR2 FYNNEI. This CDR3 is built from 14 residues. In nucleotides, the CDR3 is TGTGCCAGCAGTGAATACGGGGAAAGGAATGAGCAGTTCTTC. The encoded protein is CASSEYGERNEQFF.

The chain is built from TRBV6-2 or TRBV6-3 and TRBJ2-1; no reliable D call. Germline CDR1 MNHEY, CDR2 SVGEGT. This CDR3 contains 12 residues. V lost 8 bases to trimming and J lost 0 bases, with 5 bases between them. The CDR3 sequence is CASLRSYNEQFF. DNA for the CDR3: TGTGCCAGCCTCCGCTCCTACAATGAGCAGTTCTTC.

This clonotype was seen more than once but under ten times. V is TRBV11-1 and J is TRBJ2-6; D is perhaps TRBD2 (6 bases). Germline-derived CDR1 and CDR2 are SGHAT and FQDESV (reference sequence). This CDR3 is built from 18 residues. V dropped 5 bases and J dropped 0 bases, with 17 bases sitting between them. The CDR3: CASSLPGLEGSGANVLTF. DNA for the CDR3: TGTGCCAGCAGCCTACCGGGACTCGAAGGCTCTGGGGCCAACGTCCTGACTTTC.

V gene TRBV27 combines with J gene TRBJ2-7, with 9 bases fitting TRBD1. J gave up 3 bases and V 3 bases, and 9 bases lay outside the gene matches. Looked up from germline, CDR1 is MNHEY and CDR2 is SMNVEV (reference sequence). This CDR3 is 16 amino acids long. The CDR3 spells CASSLGGTGFNYEQYF. In DNA form, the CDR3 reads TGTGCCAGCAGTTTGGGAGGGACAGGGTTTAACTACGAGCAGTACTTC.

This clonotype appeared a few times. V usage is TRBV7-8 and J usage is TRBJ2-2; no clear D. The CDR3 contains 14 residues. Germline CDR1 is SGHVS and CDR2 is FQNEAQ. V was shortened by 1 base and J by 8 bases, with 11 bases between the two germline ends. Here the CDR3 reads CASSLEARLGELFF. In DNA, the CDR3 is TGTGCCAGCAGCTTAGAGGCTAGATTGGGGGAGCTGTTTTTT.

In this sample, this clonotype turned up once. No conserved phenylalanine or tryptophan is present at the end of the CDR3, so a read error is the likely explanation. The CDR3 sequence is CANRGTNTEAFL. The CDR3 DNA reads TGTGCCAACCGAGGAACGAACACTGAAGCTTTCCTT. The rearrangement links TRBV10-3 to TRBJ1-1, with D unresolved. The germline V gene encodes CDR1 ENHRY and CDR2 SYGVKD. V was pared by 10 bases and J by 1 base, with 10 bases between. The CDR3 consists of 12 residues.

This clonotype has a count of ten or more. The chain carries TRBV4-2 and TRBJ2-1; D not resolved. The V end lost 0 bases, the J end lost 11 bases, and 8 bases lay between the germline ends. From germline, CDR1 is LGHNA and CDR2 YNFKEQ. This CDR3 has 12 amino acids. CDR3 amino acids: CASSQDIGQQFF. The CDR3 DNA follows: TGTGCCAGCAGCCAAGATATCGGCCAGCAGTTCTTC.

As DNA, the CDR3 is TGTGCCAGCAGCTTGATGCAGCAAGAAGGGCAGTACTTC. It translates to CASSLMQQEGQYF. The chain uses TRBV5-6 and TRBJ2-7; no clear D gene. The CDR3 contains 13 residues. Between the trimmed V and J ends, which lost 1 base and 9 bases, there was a span of 14 bases. CDR1 is SGHDT and CDR2 is YYEEEE in the germline V gene.

Comment on this clonotype: A much more abundant neighbour one base away suggests this may be a read error. The chain is built from TRBV3-1 and TRBJ2-3; possible D gene TRBD1, 5 bases. From germline, CDR1 is LGHDT and CDR2 YNNKEL (reference sequence). The CDR3 is 14 residues long. CDR3 DNA: TGTGCCAGCAGCCAAGATTCGAGCAGGGATACGCAGAATTTT. It yields the protein CASSQDSSRDTQNF.

This clonotype was seen only a few times. V gene TRBV11-1 combines with J gene TRBJ2-1, with TRBD2 identical over 10 bases. The length of the CDR3 is 18 residues. With 2 bases clipped from V and 5 bases from J, the junction kept 12 bases outside the gene matches. Germline V gives CDR1 SGHAT, CDR2 FQDESV (reference sequence). The CDR3 DNA reads TGTGCCAGCAGCTTATTCAAGGCTAGCGGGAGCCGGAACAATGAGCAGTTCTTC. Translation: CASSLFKASGSRNNEQFF.

This clonotype was seen a handful of times. The rearrangement uses TRBV2 and TRBJ1-6; possibly TRBD1 for D (6 bases). V dropped 3 bases and J dropped 2 bases, with 8 bases sitting between them. Germline lookup yields CDR1 SNHLY and CDR2 FYNNEI. CDR3 length: 15 amino acids. CDR3 sequence: CASSEGATYNSPLHF. The DNA of the CDR3 is TGTGCCAGCAGTGAGGGGGCGACCTATAATTCACCCCTCCACTTT.

About this clonotype: This may be a read error: a much more frequent sequence differs by one nucleotide. Here the CDR3 DNA reads TGCGCCAGAAGCCAAGAGGGAGGGTTTTCCTACGAGCAGTACTTC. This sequence encodes CARSQEGGFSYEQYF. The genes are TRBV4-3 and TRBJ2-7; TRBD2 aligns across 7 bases. The CDR3 sequence is 15 residues long. Germline V lookup: CDR1 LGHNA, CDR2 YSLEER.

In this sample, this clonotype turned up many times. V usage is TRBV4-3 and J usage is TRBJ2-5, with D possibly TRBD2 on 6 matching bases. CDR3 length: 13 amino acids. Deletions cut 2 bases from V and 3 bases from J, with 7 bases between. Germline CDR1 LGHNA, CDR2 YSLEER. The CDR3 region is CASSQTGEETQYF. The DNA of the CDR3 is TGCGCCAGCAGCCAAACGGGAGAAGAGACCCAGTACTTC.

This clonotype was picked up a small number of times. V and J are TRBV20-1 and TRBJ1-1, with 8 bases aligning to TRBD1. V shed 4 bases, J shed 3 bases, and the junction held 4 bases outside the gene matches. Per the germline V gene, CDR1 is DFQATT and CDR2 is SNEGSKA (reference sequence). The CDR3 runs to 13 residues. The CDR3 spells CSAIDRGYTEAFF. In nucleotides, the CDR3 is TGCAGTGCTATCGACAGGGGTTACACTGAAGCTTTCTTT.